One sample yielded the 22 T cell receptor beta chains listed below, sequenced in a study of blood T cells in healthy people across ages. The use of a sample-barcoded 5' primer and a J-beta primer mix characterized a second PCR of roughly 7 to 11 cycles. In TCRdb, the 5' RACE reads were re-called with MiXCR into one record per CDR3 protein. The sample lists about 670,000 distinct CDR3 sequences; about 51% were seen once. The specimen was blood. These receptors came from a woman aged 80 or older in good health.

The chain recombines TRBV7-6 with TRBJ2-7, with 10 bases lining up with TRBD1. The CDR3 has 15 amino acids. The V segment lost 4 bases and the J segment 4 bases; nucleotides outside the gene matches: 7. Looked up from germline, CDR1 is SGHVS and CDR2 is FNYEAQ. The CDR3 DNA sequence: TGTGCCAGCAGCTCTCCGGACAGGGGGGATTACGAGCAGTACTTC. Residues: CASSSPDRGDYEQYF. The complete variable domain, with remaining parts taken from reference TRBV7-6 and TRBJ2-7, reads GAGVSQSPRYKVTKRGQDVALRCDPISGHVSLYWYRQALGQGPEFLTYFNYEAQQDKSGLPNDRFSAERPEGSISTLTIQRTEQRDSAMYRCASSSPDRGDYEQYFGPGTRLTVT.

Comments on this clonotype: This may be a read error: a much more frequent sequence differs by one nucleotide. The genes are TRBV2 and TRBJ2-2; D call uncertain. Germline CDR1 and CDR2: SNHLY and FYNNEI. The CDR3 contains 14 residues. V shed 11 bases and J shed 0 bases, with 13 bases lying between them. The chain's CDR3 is CAGKTDTNTGELFF. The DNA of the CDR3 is TGTGCCGGCAAGACCGACACGAACACCGGGGAGCTGTTTTTT.

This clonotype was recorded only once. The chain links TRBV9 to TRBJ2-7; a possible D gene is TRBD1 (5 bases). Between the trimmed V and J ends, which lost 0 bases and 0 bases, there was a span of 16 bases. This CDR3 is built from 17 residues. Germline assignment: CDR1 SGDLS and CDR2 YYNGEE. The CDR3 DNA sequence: TGTGCCAGCAGCGTAGCTAGTGGGGCAGCAACCTCCTACGAGCAGTACTTC. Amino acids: CASSVASGAATSYEQYF.

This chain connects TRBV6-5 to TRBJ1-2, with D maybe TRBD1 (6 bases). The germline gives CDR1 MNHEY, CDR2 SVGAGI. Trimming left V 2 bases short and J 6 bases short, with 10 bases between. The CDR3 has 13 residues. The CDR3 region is CASSYPGDHGYTF. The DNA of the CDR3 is TGTGCCAGCAGTTACCCAGGGGATCATGGCTACACCTTC.

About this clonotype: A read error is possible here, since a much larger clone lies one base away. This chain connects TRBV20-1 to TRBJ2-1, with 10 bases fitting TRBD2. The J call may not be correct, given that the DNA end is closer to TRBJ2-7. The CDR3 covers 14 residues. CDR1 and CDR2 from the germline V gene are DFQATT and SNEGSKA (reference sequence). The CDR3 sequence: CSAKLAGSYNEQYF. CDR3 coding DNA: TGCAGTGCTAAACTAGCGGGGTCCTACAATGAGCAGTACTTC.

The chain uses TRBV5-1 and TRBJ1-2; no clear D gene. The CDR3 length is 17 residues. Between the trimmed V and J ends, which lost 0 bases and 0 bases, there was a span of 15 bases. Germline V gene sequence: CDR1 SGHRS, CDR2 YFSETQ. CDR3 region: CASSLGVLSLSNYGYTF. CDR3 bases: TGCGCCAGCAGCTTGGGTGTCCTTAGTCTTTCTAACTATGGCTACACCTTC.

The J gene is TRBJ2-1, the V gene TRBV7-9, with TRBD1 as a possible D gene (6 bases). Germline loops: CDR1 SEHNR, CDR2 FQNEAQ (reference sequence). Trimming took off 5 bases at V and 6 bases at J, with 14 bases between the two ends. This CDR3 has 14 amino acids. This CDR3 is CASSVVARGNEQFF. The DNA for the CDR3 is TGTGCCAGCAGCGTAGTCGCCAGGGGCAATGAGCAGTTCTTC.

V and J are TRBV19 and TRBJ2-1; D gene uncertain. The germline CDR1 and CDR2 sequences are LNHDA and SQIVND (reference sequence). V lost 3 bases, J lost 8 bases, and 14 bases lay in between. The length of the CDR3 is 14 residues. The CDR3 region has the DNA TGTGCCAGTAGTATGGCGACAAGGTCGGATGAGCAGTTCTTC. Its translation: CASSMATRSDEQFF.

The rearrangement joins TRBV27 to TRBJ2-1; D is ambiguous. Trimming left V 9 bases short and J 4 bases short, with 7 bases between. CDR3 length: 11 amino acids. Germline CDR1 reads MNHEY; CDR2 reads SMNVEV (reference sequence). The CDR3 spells CASFKYNEQFF. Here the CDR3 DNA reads TGTGCCAGTTTCAAATACAATGAGCAGTTCTTC.

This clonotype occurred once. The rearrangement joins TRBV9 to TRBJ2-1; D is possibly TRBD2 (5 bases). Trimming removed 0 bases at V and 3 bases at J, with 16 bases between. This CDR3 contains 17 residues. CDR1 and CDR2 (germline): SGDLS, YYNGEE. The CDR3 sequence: CASSVGLLVGIYNEQFF. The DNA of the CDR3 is TGTGCCAGCAGCGTAGGACTACTAGTGGGTATCTACAATGAGCAGTTCTTC.

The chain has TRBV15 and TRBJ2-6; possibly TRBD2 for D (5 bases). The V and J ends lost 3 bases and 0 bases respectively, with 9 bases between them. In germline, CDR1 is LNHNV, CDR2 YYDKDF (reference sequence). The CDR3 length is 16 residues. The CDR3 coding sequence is TGTGCCACCAGCAGCCTCGAGGGCTCTGGGGCCAACGTCCTGACTTTC. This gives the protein CATSSLEGSGANVLTF.

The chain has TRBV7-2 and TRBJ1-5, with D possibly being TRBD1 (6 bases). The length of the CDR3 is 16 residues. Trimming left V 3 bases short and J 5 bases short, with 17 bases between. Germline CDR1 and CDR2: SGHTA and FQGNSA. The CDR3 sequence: CASSFSGAQGDQPQHF. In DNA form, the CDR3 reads TGTGCCAGCAGCTTCTCGGGGGCACAGGGTGATCAGCCCCAGCATTTT.

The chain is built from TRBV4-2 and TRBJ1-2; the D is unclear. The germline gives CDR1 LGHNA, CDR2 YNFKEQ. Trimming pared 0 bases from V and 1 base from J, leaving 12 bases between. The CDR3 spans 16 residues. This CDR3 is CASSQDTRHFNYGYTF. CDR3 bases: TGTGCCAGCAGCCAAGATACCCGACACTTTAACTATGGCTACACCTTC.

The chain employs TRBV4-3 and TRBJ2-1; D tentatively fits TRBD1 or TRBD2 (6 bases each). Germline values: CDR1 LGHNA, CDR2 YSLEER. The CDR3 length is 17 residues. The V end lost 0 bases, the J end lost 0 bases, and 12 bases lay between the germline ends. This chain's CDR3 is CASSQDQRGASYNEQFF. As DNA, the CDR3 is TGCGCCAGCAGCCAAGATCAGAGGGGGGCCTCCTACAATGAGCAGTTCTTC.

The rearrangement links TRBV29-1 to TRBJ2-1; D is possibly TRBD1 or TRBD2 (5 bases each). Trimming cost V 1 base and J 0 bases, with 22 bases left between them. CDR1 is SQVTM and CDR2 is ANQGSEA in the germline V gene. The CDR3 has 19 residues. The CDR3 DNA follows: TGCAGCGTTGAAGCCCGGGACCAGGGTCCTACCATCTCCTACAATGAGCAGTTCTTC. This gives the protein CSVEARDQGPTISYNEQFF.

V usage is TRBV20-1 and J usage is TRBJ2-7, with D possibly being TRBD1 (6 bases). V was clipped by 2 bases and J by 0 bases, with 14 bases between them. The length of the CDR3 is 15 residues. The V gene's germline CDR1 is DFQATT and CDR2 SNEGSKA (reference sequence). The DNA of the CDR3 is TGCAGTGCTAGAATTGACAGGTTCCTCTCCTACGAGCAGTACTTC. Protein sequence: CSARIDRFLSYEQYF.

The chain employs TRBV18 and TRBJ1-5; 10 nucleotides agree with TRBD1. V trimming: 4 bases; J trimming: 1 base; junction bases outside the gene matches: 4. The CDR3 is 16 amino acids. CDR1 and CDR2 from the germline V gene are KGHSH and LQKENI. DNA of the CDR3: TGTGCCAGCTCACGCGACAGGGGGCTAAGCAATCAGCCCCAGCATTTT. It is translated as CASSRDRGLSNQPQHF.

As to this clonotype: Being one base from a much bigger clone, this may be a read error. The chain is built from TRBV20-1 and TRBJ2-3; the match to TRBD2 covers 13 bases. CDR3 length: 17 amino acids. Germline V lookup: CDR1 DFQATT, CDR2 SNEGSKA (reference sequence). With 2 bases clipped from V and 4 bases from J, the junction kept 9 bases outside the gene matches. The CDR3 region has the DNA TGCAGTGCTAGAAAGACTAGCGGGGGGCGCGGCGCAGATACGCAGTATTTT. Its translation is CSARKTSGGRGADTQYF.

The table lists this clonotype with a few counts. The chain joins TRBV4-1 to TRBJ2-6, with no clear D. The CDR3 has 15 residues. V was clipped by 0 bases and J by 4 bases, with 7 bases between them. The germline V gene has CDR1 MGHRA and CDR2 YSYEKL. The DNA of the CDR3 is TGCGCCAGCAGCCAAGACGGCCAAGGGGCCAACGTCCTGACTTTC. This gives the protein CASSQDGQGANVLTF.

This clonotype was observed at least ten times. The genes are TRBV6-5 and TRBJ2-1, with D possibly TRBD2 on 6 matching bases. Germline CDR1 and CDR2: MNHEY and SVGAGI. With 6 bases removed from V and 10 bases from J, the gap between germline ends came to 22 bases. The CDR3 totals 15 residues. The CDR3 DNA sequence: TGTGCCAGCAGCCCTAGGCGGGGTCCCCTCGGGGAGCAGTTCTTC. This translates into CASSPRRGPLGEQFF.

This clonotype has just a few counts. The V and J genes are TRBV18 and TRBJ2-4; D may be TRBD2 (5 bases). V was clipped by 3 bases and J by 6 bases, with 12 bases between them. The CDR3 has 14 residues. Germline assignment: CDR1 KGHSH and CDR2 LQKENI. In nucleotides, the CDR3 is TGTGCCAGCTCACCCCCGACTCGGGGAAACATTCAGTACTTC. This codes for CASSPPTRGNIQYF.

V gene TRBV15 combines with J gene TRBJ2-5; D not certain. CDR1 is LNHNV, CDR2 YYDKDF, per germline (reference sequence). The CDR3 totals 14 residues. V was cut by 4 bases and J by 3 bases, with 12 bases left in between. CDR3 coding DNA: TGTGCCACCAGCATCAATGGCGTTGAAGAGACCCAGTACTTC. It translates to CATSINGVEETQYF.